Presented here are 11 T cell receptor beta chains from one specimen sequenced in a study of T-cell reconstitution after alpha-beta-depleted transplantation in children. Unique molecular identifiers tagged the TCRbeta library. TCRdb passed the PCR reads through MiXCR, listing each CDR3 protein once. The table includes hundreds of thousands of distinct CDR3 sequences, under 12% detected once. The sample in question was PBMCs from the stem cell graft donor, obtained from the stem cell graft. These receptor sequences come from a human donor who donated a stem cell graft to a child with acute myeloid leukemia.

This rearrangement joins TRBV7-3 to TRBJ2-1, with TRBD1 identical over 8 bases. The trim removed 4 bases at V and 2 bases at J, leaving 4 bases unmatched. The length of the CDR3 is 15 residues. CDR1 is SGHTA, CDR2 FQGTGA, per germline. CDR3 coding DNA: TGTGCCAGCAGCTCACCAGGGGGCCCCTACAATGAGCAGTTCTTC. It is translated as CASSSPGGPYNEQFF.

In this sample, this clonotype turned up a few times. The V and J genes are TRBV20-1 and TRBJ2-7; D may be TRBD2 (5 bases). The CDR3 loop spans 16 amino acids. With 0 bases removed from V and 2 bases from J, the gap between germline ends came to 17 bases. From germline, CDR1 is DFQATT and CDR2 SNEGSKA (reference sequence). CDR3 nucleotides: TGCAGTGCTAGAGATATTTCCCTAGCACAGCCCTACGAGCAGTACTTC. Protein: CSARDISLAQPYEQYF.

This clonotype has a handful of counts. V is TRBV4-3 and J is TRBJ2-2; D tentatively fits TRBD1 or TRBD2 (6 bases each). Germline V gives CDR1 LGHNA, CDR2 YSLEER. The CDR3 is 17 amino acids. Trimming left V 3 bases short and J 4 bases short, with 18 bases between. The chain's CDR3 is CASSHVEGGTFTGELFF. CDR3 nucleotides: TGCGCCAGCAGCCATGTCGAGGGGGGAACATTCACCGGGGAGCTGTTTTTT.

This clonotype is a singleton in its sample. The chain combines TRBV10-3 with TRBJ2-1, with 10 nucleotides matching TRBD1. The CDR3 consists of 14 residues. V shed 6 bases and J 9 bases; nucleotides not matched to a gene: 8. Germline V CDR1 and CDR2: ENHRY, SYGVKD. CDR3 protein: CAIRDDRGLGEQFF. CDR3 DNA sequence: TGTGCCATCAGGGATGACAGGGGGCTAGGTGAGCAGTTCTTC.

This clonotype was recorded only once. One junction end does not reproduce the germline sequence, and a read error may be involved. V and J are TRBV20-1 and TRBJ2-2, with 9 positions matching TRBD2. This CDR3 region has 17 residues. CDR1 is DFQATT, CDR2 SNEGSKA, per germline (reference sequence). CDR3 region: CSARVERLAGRTGELFF. DNA of the CDR3: TGCAGCGCTAGAGTTGAACGGCTAGCGGGACGCACCGGGGAGCTGTTTTTT.

This chain joins TRBV4-2 and TRBJ2-1; 11 nucleotides line up with TRBD2. This CDR3 spans 18 amino acids. Losses at the gene ends were 2 bases for V and 5 bases for J; bases not matched to a gene: 11. Germline assignment: CDR1 LGHNA and CDR2 YNFKEQ. The DNA for the CDR3 is TGTGCCAGCAGCCAACCAACAGGCGGGACTAGCGGTAACAATGAGCAGTTCTTC. It encodes CASSQPTGGTSGNNEQFF.

The DNA of the CDR3 is TGTGCCAGCAGTCGTCGGGGGAGCGGGTACCAAGAGACCCAGTACTTC. It is translated as CASSRRGSGYQETQYF. The chain joins TRBV6-1 to TRBJ2-5; maybe TRBD2 (6 bases). CDR1 is MNHNS and CDR2 is SASEGT in the germline V gene. Trimming removed 5 bases at V and 0 bases at J, with 16 bases between. The CDR3 has 16 amino acids.

This clonotype appeared many times. The CDR3 nucleotides read TGTGCCAGCAGTAACACCCCGGGGCATGAGCAGTTCTTC. It is translated as CASSNTPGHEQFF. V gene TRBV12-3 or TRBV12-4 combines with J gene TRBJ2-1, with D tentatively TRBD1 or TRBD2 (5 bases each). CDR3 length: 13 amino acids. V lost 5 bases, J lost 8 bases, and 13 bases lay in between.

This clonotype was found a few times. This chain uses TRBV6-5 with TRBJ2-5; no firm D call. This CDR3 has 14 amino acids. Per the germline V gene, CDR1 is MNHEY and CDR2 is SVGAGI. Trimming shortened V by 2 bases and J by 1 base, and 8 bases separated the two germline ends. The DNA for the CDR3 is TGTGCCAGCAGTTACGCAGCGACCCAAGAGACCCAGTACTTC. It is translated as CASSYAATQETQYF.

The V gene is TRBV29-1, the J gene TRBJ2-7; D gene unclear. Germline V gene data show CDR1 as SQVTM and CDR2 as ANQGSEA. Trimming shortened V by 6 bases and J by 2 bases, and 8 bases separated the two germline ends. The CDR3 is 11 residues long. The CDR3 sequence: CSVRRTYEQYF. For the CDR3, the DNA is TGCAGCGTGAGGCGCACCTACGAGCAGTACTTC.

This chain connects TRBV29-1 to TRBJ2-2, with a tentative D call TRBD2 (5 bases). The CDR3 has 13 residues. Germline V lookup: CDR1 SQVTM, CDR2 ANQGSEA. The CDR3 loop is CGVGATNTGELFF. In DNA form, the CDR3 reads TGCGGAGTGGGAGCGACGAACACCGGGGAGCTGTTTTTT.